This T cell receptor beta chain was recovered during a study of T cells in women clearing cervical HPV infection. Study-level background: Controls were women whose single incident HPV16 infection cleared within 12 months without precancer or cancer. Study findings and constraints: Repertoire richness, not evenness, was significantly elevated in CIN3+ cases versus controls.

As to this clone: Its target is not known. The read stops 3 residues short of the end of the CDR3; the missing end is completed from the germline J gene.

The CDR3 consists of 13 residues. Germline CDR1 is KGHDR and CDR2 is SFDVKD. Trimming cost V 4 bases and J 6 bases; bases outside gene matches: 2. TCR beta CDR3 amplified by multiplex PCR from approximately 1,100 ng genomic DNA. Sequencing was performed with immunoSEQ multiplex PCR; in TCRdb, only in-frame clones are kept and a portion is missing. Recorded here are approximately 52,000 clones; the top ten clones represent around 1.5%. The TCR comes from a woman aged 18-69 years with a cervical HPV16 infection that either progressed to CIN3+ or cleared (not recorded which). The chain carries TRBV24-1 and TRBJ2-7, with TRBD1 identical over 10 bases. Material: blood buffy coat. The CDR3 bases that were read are TGTGCCACCAGTGAGCGGACAGGGGGCGAG. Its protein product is CATSERTGGE. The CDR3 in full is CATSERTGGEQYF.